This entry lists 18 T cell receptor beta chains sequenced from one sample in a study of Ad26.COV2.S vaccination and SARS-CoV-2 variants. Repertoires were generated with immunoSEQ multiplex PCR, while TCRdb's copy carries only in-frame clones and drops some. The sample includes around 350,000 clones, about 91% of them seen just once. The specimen comprised peripheral blood, sampled after recovery from COVID-19. All receptors come from a human donor who had recovered from COVID-19.

This chain links TRBV7-9 with TRBJ2-2; D remains ambiguous. V was clipped by 4 bases and J by 7 bases, with 10 bases between them. Germline V CDR1 and CDR2: SEHNR, FQNEAQ (reference sequence). The CDR3 loop spans 13 amino acids. The CDR3 reads CASSSSFGGELFF. DNA of the CDR3: TGTGCCAGCAGCTCCAGTTTTGGCGGGGAGCTGTTTTTT.

V gene TRBV12-3 or TRBV12-4 combines with J gene TRBJ1-2; D not resolved. Deletions cut 1 base from V and 7 bases from J, with 10 bases between. This CDR3 has 13 residues. The DNA for the CDR3 is TGTGCCAGCAGTTTAGGGACGGCACGTGGCTACACCTTC. As protein: CASSLGTARGYTF.

This clone was recorded once. The rearrangement links TRBV7-9 to TRBJ2-1; a weak D match, TRBD2 (6 bases). The V and J ends lost 4 bases and 2 bases respectively, with 6 bases between them. In germline, CDR1 is SEHNR, CDR2 FQNEAQ (reference sequence). This CDR3 is built from 13 residues. The CDR3 bases are TGTGCCAGCAGCTCTAGCGCCTACAATGAGCAGTTCTTC. It codes for CASSSSAYNEQFF.

J is TRBJ2-7 and V is TRBV10-1; D gene unclear. V was trimmed by 2 bases and J by 2 bases, leaving 7 bases between them. This CDR3 contains 13 residues. Germline loops: CDR1 WNHNN, CDR2 SYGVQD (reference sequence). The CDR3 spells CASSEHSTYEQYF. CDR3 nucleotides: TGCGCCAGCAGTGAGCACAGTACCTACGAGCAGTACTTC.

CDR3 residues: CASSQSEGINTEAFF. DNA of the CDR3: TGCGCCAGCAGTCAATCAGAGGGAATAAACACTGAAGCTTTCTTT. V usage is TRBV23-1 and J usage is TRBJ1-1, with unresolved D. TRBV23-1 is identified as an open reading frame with a role that is uncertain. The CDR3 is made up of 15 amino acids. V lost 0 bases, J lost 2 bases, and 10 bases lay in between.

The chain links TRBV5-1 to TRBJ1-2; 7 bases match TRBD1. J was trimmed by 4 bases and V by 1 base; bases with no gene match: 7. Germline CDR1 reads SGHRS; CDR2 reads YFSETQ. The CDR3 loop spans 15 amino acids. The CDR3 reads CASSLFQGEVYGYTF. CDR3 nucleotides: TGCGCCAGCAGCTTGTTTCAGGGGGAGGTCTATGGCTACACCTTC.

This rearrangement joins TRBV9 to TRBJ2-3; 7 nucleotides agree with TRBD2. The V and J ends lost 3 bases and 0 bases, in that order; junction bases with no gene match: 4. The CDR3 runs to 15 residues. CDR1 is SGDLS, CDR2 YYNGEE, per germline. The DNA of the CDR3 is TGTGCCAGCAGCGGGAGCGGGATAAGCACAGATACGCAGTATTTT. Protein: CASSGSGISTDTQYF.

CDR3 residues: CASSLTGGGIHGYTF. CDR3 in DNA: TGCGCCAGCAGCTTGACAGGGGGCGGAATCCATGGCTACACCTTC. The V gene is TRBV5-1, the J gene TRBJ1-2, with 9 bases fitting TRBD1. V lost 1 base to trimming and J lost 6 bases; unmatched junction nucleotides: 7. Germline CDR1 reads SGHRS; CDR2 reads YFSETQ. The CDR3 runs 15 residues.

The V and J genes are TRBV10-2 and TRBJ2-7; possibly TRBD1 for D (6 bases). CDR3 length: 14 residues. Trimming stripped 4 bases from V and 2 bases from J, with 12 bases between. Germline lookup yields CDR1 WSHSY and CDR2 SAAADI. The CDR3 region has the DNA TGCGCCAGCAGTGGGCAGGGGCTAACCTACGAGCAGTACTTC. Its protein is CASSGQGLTYEQYF.

This clone was seen once. This chain connects TRBV5-6 to TRBJ2-3; D is unresolved. CDR1 and CDR2 (germline): SGHDT, YYEEEE. Trimming took 2 bases from V and 5 from J, leaving 12 bases between them. CDR3 length: 14 amino acids. CDR3 sequence (DNA): TGTGCCAGCAGCTTTCAGCCATCCATAGATACGCAGTATTTT. Its protein product is CASSFQPSIDTQYF.

This chain uses TRBV5-1 with TRBJ2-1, with a weak D call TRBD1 (5 bases). This CDR3 has 13 residues. Germline CDR1 reads SGHRS; CDR2 reads YFSETQ. Trimming cost V 0 bases and J 5 bases, with 6 bases left between them. The CDR3 DNA follows: TGCGCCAGCAGCTTGGCAGGGCACAATGAGCAGTTCTTC. Its protein is CASSLAGHNEQFF. Using reference TRBV5-1 and TRBJ2-1 for the parts outside the CDR3, the full variable domain is KAGVTQTPRYLIKTRGQQVTLSCSPISGHRSVSWYQQTPGQGLQFLFEYFSETQRNKGNFPGRFSGRQFSNSRSEMNVSTLELGDSALYLCASSLAGHNEQFFGPGTRLTVL.

CDR3 sequence (DNA): TGTGCCACCAGCAGGCGCAGGACAACGCCCTTCTCGCGCCAGTTAGCTAACTATGGCTACACCTTC. Its protein product is CATSRRRTTPFSRQLANYGYTF. V and J are TRBV15 and TRBJ1-2; TRBD1 is a possible D gene (5 bases). V was trimmed by 3 bases and J by 0 bases, leaving 32 bases between them. The CDR3 loop spans 22 amino acids. The germline V gene encodes CDR1 LNHNV and CDR2 YYDKDF (reference sequence).

This clone was observed a handful of times. This chain joins TRBV2 and TRBJ2-2, with D perhaps matching TRBD1 or TRBD2 (5 bases each). Germline values: CDR1 SNHLY, CDR2 FYNNEI. Trimming cost V 6 bases and J 5 bases, with 10 bases left between them. The CDR3 consists of 13 residues. Here the CDR3 reads CASRKEGTGELFF. The CDR3 DNA reads as TGTGCCAGCAGGAAAGAGGGGACCGGGGAGCTGTTTTTT.

V is TRBV9 and J is TRBJ2-1, with D tentatively TRBD2 (5 bases). The CDR3 is made up of 13 amino acids. V lost 0 bases and J lost 10, with 11 bases in between. In germline, CDR1 is SGDLS, CDR2 YYNGEE. In DNA form, the CDR3 reads TGTGCCAGCAGCGTAGGAGTGGGGAGAGAGCAGTTCTTC. This sequence encodes CASSVGVGREQFF.

This chain links TRBV11-2 with TRBJ2-7; D perhaps matches TRBD1 (5 bases). The V end lost 4 bases, the J end lost 6 bases, and 13 bases lay between the germline ends. Germline loops: CDR1 SGHAT, CDR2 FQNNGV. The CDR3 is 13 amino acids. In nucleotides, the CDR3 is TGTGCCAGCAGCTCCGGACACGGCTCCGAGCAGTACTTC. This encodes CASSSGHGSEQYF.

In DNA, the CDR3 is TGTGCCAGCAGCGTAGCTCCCGAAAATTCACCCCTCCACTTT. Translating gives CASSVAPENSPLHF. V gene TRBV9 combines with J gene TRBJ1-6; D is ambiguous. This CDR3 has 14 residues. Trimming removed 0 bases at V and 7 bases at J, with 8 bases between. The germline CDR1 and CDR2 sequences are SGDLS and YYNGEE. Complete variable domain (other parts from reference TRBV9 and TRBJ1-6): DSGVTQTPKHLITATGQRVTLRCSPRSGDLSVYWYQQSLDQGLQFLIQYYNGEERAKGNILERFSAQQFPDLHSELNLSSLELGDSALYFCASSVAPENSPLHFGNGTRLTVT.

A remark on this clone: This sample includes further DNA sequences coding for the same CDR3. The chain links TRBV9 to TRBJ2-1; no firm D call. From germline, CDR1 is SGDLS and CDR2 YYNGEE. V lost 0 bases to trimming and J lost 5 bases, with 6 bases between them. The CDR3 covers 13 residues. CDR3 loop: CASSVGGNNEQFF. The CDR3 nucleotides read TGTGCCAGCAGCGTAGGAGGAAACAATGAGCAGTTCTTC.

The V call is TRBV13, the J call TRBJ2-2, with D perhaps matching TRBD2 (5 bases). The germline CDR1 and CDR2 sequences are PRHDT and FYEKMQ (reference sequence). Trimming took 4 bases from V and 2 from J, leaving 8 bases between them. The CDR3 length is 14 residues. CDR3 in DNA: TGTGCCAGCAGCTCTGGAGGAAACACCGGGGAGCTGTTTTTT. It encodes CASSSGGNTGELFF.